The 17 T cell receptor beta chains listed next were all sequenced from one sample in a study of cytomegalovirus exposure and HLA in healthy donors. The PCR used 60 Vbeta and 13 Jbeta primers. Assay: immunoSEQ multiplex PCR; the TCRdb copy retains only in-frame clones and omits some. The sample holds just under 70,000 clones, 80% to 90% seen once. The specimen was PBMCs. The receptors stem from a human donor in good health.

The rearrangement links TRBV7-2 to TRBJ1-5; a possible D gene is TRBD1 (6 bases). The CDR3 runs 13 residues. Germline V gives CDR1 SGHTA, CDR2 FQGNSA. The V gene lost 9 bases and the J gene lost 6 bases, with 15 bases spanning the gap. This chain's CDR3 is CASQGQGIQPQHF. The CDR3 nucleotides are TGTGCCAGTCAGGGGCAGGGAATTCAGCCCCAGCATTTT.

The chain uses TRBV15 and TRBJ1-4, with D maybe TRBD1 (6 bases). Trimming stripped 0 bases from V and 0 bases from J, with 11 bases between. This CDR3 has 17 residues. The germline CDR1 and CDR2 sequences are LNHNV and YYDKDF (reference sequence). The CDR3 here is CATSRDGGGATNEKLFF. CDR3 in DNA: TGTGCCACCAGCAGAGATGGGGGGGGCGCAACTAATGAAAAACTGTTTTTT.

The J gene is TRBJ1-6, the V gene TRBV2; the D gene is possibly TRBD1 (5 bases). V lost 9 bases and J 9 bases, leaving 15 bases between the germline ends. The CDR3 loop spans 13 amino acids. Germline CDR1 SNHLY, CDR2 FYNNEI. CDR3 loop: CASFEQTASPLHF. For the CDR3, the DNA is TGTGCCAGTTTCGAGCAGACAGCTTCACCCCTCCACTTT.

This chain uses TRBV30 with TRBJ2-2; maybe TRBD2 (5 bases). With 2 bases removed from V and 3 bases from J, the gap between germline ends came to 10 bases. In germline, CDR1 is GTSNPN, CDR2 SVGIG (reference sequence). This CDR3 has 14 amino acids. CDR3: CAWSRGRDTGELFF. The CDR3 region has the DNA TGTGCCTGGAGTCGGGGTAGGGACACCGGGGAGCTGTTTTTT.

The chain couples TRBV5-1 to TRBJ1-3; perhaps TRBD1 as D (5 bases). Germline-derived CDR1 and CDR2 are SGHRS and YFSETQ. The V end lost 4 bases, the J end lost 2 bases, and 13 bases lay between the germline ends. The CDR3 spans 15 residues. Here the CDR3 reads CASSVSGTTGNTIYF. The DNA for the CDR3 is TGCGCCAGCAGCGTTTCCGGGACTACTGGAAACACCATATATTTT.

The chain recombines TRBV12-5 with TRBJ2-1; the D gene is possibly TRBD2 (7 bases). The CDR3 consists of 16 residues. Germline CDR1 and CDR2: LGHNT and FRNRAP. Deletions cut 1 base from V and 9 bases from J, with 19 bases between. CDR3 sequence: CASGLDPGGLSSEQFF. Written as DNA, the CDR3 is TGTGCTAGTGGTTTGGACCCGGGGGGCCTATCCAGTGAGCAGTTCTTC.

V is TRBV4-1 and J is TRBJ1-4; D not certain. Germline CDR1 and CDR2: MGHRA and YSYEKL. V was pared by 4 bases and J by 7 bases, with 7 bases between. This CDR3 has 12 amino acids. CDR3 sequence reads: CASSRGVEKLFF. The CDR3 region has the DNA TGCGCCAGCAGCCGCGGGGTTGAAAAACTGTTTTTT.

This sequence joins TRBV6-1 and TRBJ1-5, with TRBD1 matching 8 bases. Losses at the gene ends were 6 bases for V and 5 bases for J; bases not matched to a gene: 6. CDR1 and CDR2 from the germline V gene are MNHNS and SASEGT. The CDR3 loop spans 14 amino acids. DNA for the CDR3: TGTGCCAGCAGAGGGACAGGAGTACATCAGCCCCAGCATTTT. This gives the protein CASRGTGVHQPQHF.

This clone was seen a few times. The J gene is TRBJ2-1, the V gene TRBV10-3; TRBD2 matches 12 bases. The CDR3 totals 13 residues. V lost 8 bases and J lost 7; bases outside the gene matches: 3. Germline lookup yields CDR1 ENHRY and CDR2 SYGVKD. Here the CDR3 DNA reads TGTGCCATCTCTAGCGGGGGGGAAAATGAGCAGTTCTTC. It encodes CAISSGGENEQFF.

This rearrangement joins TRBV9 to TRBJ2-1; D may be TRBD1 (6 bases). The CDR3 length is 12 residues. Germline lookup yields CDR1 SGDLS and CDR2 YYNGEE. V dropped 4 bases and J dropped 7 bases, with 9 bases sitting between them. The chain's CDR3 is CASSSTGNEQFF. CDR3 in DNA: TGTGCCAGCAGCTCGACAGGTAATGAGCAGTTCTTC.

The J gene is TRBJ2-5, the V gene TRBV4-1; D ambiguous. The CDR3 is 14 amino acids. The germline CDR1 and CDR2 sequences are MGHRA and YSYEKL. The V gene lost 1 base and the J gene lost 4 bases, with 10 bases spanning the gap. As DNA, the CDR3 is TGCGCCAGCAGCCAAGTTTTGGTAGCAGAGACCCAGTACTTC. Amino acids: CASSQVLVAETQYF.

The chain uses TRBV15 and TRBJ2-5; 16 nucleotides align to TRBD2. The V gene's germline CDR1 is LNHNV and CDR2 YYDKDF (reference sequence). The CDR3 covers 18 residues. The V gene end was trimmed by 0 bases and the J gene end by 4 bases; junction bases not matched to a gene: 5. CDR3 nucleotides: TGTGCCACCAGCAGAGATGGGACTAGCGGGGGGGTTGTAGAGACCCAGTACTTC. It yields the protein CATSRDGTSGGVVETQYF.

The chain couples TRBV9 to TRBJ2-3; no clear D gene. Trimming took 0 bases from V and 1 from J, leaving 9 bases between them. The germline gives CDR1 SGDLS, CDR2 YYNGEE. The CDR3 has 15 amino acids. CDR3: CASSVVPSGTDTQYF. In nucleotides, the CDR3 is TGTGCCAGCAGCGTAGTACCCAGCGGCACAGATACGCAGTATTTT.

This clone was seen just once. An end of the junction does not agree with germline; a read error may underlie this. V gene TRBV7-8 combines with J gene TRBJ1-2, with unresolved D. The CDR3 spans 15 residues. CDR1 is SGHVS, CDR2 FQNEAQ, per germline. CDR3 in amino acids: CASSLGGFGNYGYPF. The CDR3 region has the DNA TGTGCCAGCAGCTTAGGGGGATTCGGGAACTATGGCTACCCCTTC.

This chain uses TRBV14 with TRBJ2-5; 10 positions match TRBD2. V lost 0 bases, J lost 8 bases, and 6 bases stayed unmatched. The V gene's germline CDR1 is SGHDN and CDR2 FVKESK. CDR3 size: 15 residues. This chain's CDR3 is CASSQELAGPLTQYF. The CDR3 nucleotides are TGTGCCAGCAGCCAAGAACTAGCGGGGCCACTAACCCAGTACTTC.

This chain uses TRBV27 with TRBJ2-7, with D maybe TRBD2 (5 bases). The germline V gene has CDR1 MNHEY and CDR2 SMNVEV (reference sequence). Between the trimmed V and J ends, which lost 5 bases and 0 bases, there was a span of 11 bases. This CDR3 is 14 amino acids long. The CDR3 DNA sequence: TGTGCCAGCAGTCTGATCGGGGACTCCTACGAGCAGTACTTC. This translates into CASSLIGDSYEQYF.

The sample holds a few counts of this clone. The chain employs TRBV5-4 and TRBJ2-7, with 8 bases fitting TRBD2. The V gene end was trimmed by 4 bases and the J gene end by 0 bases; junction bases not matched to a gene: 9. Germline V gene data show CDR1 as SGHNT and CDR2 as YYREEE (reference sequence). CDR3 size: 16 residues. The CDR3 protein is CASSREGGVISYEQYF. CDR3 DNA sequence: TGTGCCAGCAGCCGGGAGGGGGGTGTAATCTCCTACGAGCAGTACTTC.